The 2 T cell receptor beta chains below were found in one sample sequenced in a study of blood T cell repertoires in COVID-19. The assay was immunoSEQ multiplex PCR, and TCRdb's table has in-frame clones only and misses some. In the table there are 500,000 to 600,000 clones, roughly 89% of which are singletons. What was sequenced was peripheral blood. The receptor set was obtained from a woman aged 45-59 years with COVID-19, enrolled during active disease.

The V gene is TRBV14, the J gene TRBJ1-1; no definite D call. CDR3 size: 16 residues. Germline-derived CDR1 and CDR2 are SGHDN and FVKESK. V was cut by 3 bases and J by 2 bases, with 16 bases left in between. CDR3 sequence: CASSQFLPGANTEAFF. The CDR3 coding sequence is TGTGCCAGCAGCCAGTTCCTACCGGGAGCAAACACTGAAGCTTTCTTT.

The V and J genes are TRBV7-8 and TRBJ1-6; D is uncertain. The CDR3 contains 15 residues. CDR1 is SGHVS and CDR2 is FQNEAQ in the germline V gene. The V end was cut by 5 bases, the J end by 3 bases, with 11 bases between. The CDR3 is CASSNLRGYNSPLHF. DNA of the CDR3: TGTGCCAGCAGCAACCTGAGAGGCTATAATTCACCCCTCCACTTT.